This is a list of T cell receptor beta chains from one sample in a study of cytomegalovirus exposure and HLA in healthy donors. Method: immunoSEQ multiplex PCR; TCRdb's copy keeps in-frame clones and lacks some. The sample has roughly 55,000 clones, 77% seen once; the top ten hold about 2.3%. The sequencing sample was made of PBMCs. These receptors came from a female donor in good health and CMV-seronegative. Each CDR3 is given with its conserved first and last residue. The order of the fields is clone size, J gene, D gene, V gene, CDR3 protein, CDR3 DNA. D genes are given only for firm matches. Expanded clones are given a class, and other clones once, few, many or no size at all.

abundance: .
j_gene: TRBJ1-2
d_gene: TRBD1
v_gene: TRBV28
CDR3aa: CASSLVEGALGYTF
CDR3nt: TGTGCCAGCAGTTTAGTGGAGGGGGCGCTTGGCTACACCTTC

abundance: few
j_gene: TRBJ2-7
d_gene: TRBD1
v_gene: TRBV30
CDR3aa: CAWSPTGLEQYF
CDR3nt: TGTGCCTGGAGCCCGACAGGGCTCGAGCAGTACTTC

abundance: .
j_gene: TRBJ1-5
d_gene: .
v_gene: TRBV6-5
CDR3aa: CASRPAGLGNQPQHF
CDR3nt: TGTGCCAGCAGACCTGCGGGGCTAGGCAATCAGCCCCAGCATTTT

abundance: few
j_gene: TRBJ2-3
d_gene: .
v_gene: TRBV11-3
CDR3aa: CASSLGWTGEADTQYF
CDR3nt: TGTGCCAGCAGCTTAGGTTGGACGGGGGAGGCAGATACGCAGTATTTT

abundance: .
j_gene: TRBJ2-7
d_gene: .
v_gene: TRBV13
CDR3aa: CASSLASELRYEQYF
CDR3nt: TGTGCCAGCAGCTTAGCGTCCGAACTCCGCTACGAGCAGTACTTC

abundance: .
j_gene: TRBJ2-3
d_gene: .
v_gene: TRBV28
CDR3aa: CASSSQRGTDTQYF
CDR3nt: TGTGCCAGCAGTTCTCAGCGGGGCACAGATACGCAGTATTTT

abundance: .
j_gene: TRBJ1-5
d_gene: TRBD1
v_gene: TRBV5-1
CDR3aa: CASSLTQNRGSQPQHF
CDR3nt: TGCGCCAGCAGCCTGACCCAAAACAGGGGAAGTCAGCCCCAGCATTTT

abundance: .
j_gene: TRBJ1-4
d_gene: .
v_gene: TRBV2
CDR3aa: CASTGGRATNEKLFF
CDR3nt: TGTGCCAGCACTGGGGGCCGTGCAACTAATGAAAAACTGTTTTTT

abundance: .
j_gene: TRBJ1-4
d_gene: TRBD1
v_gene: TRBV5-1
CDR3aa: CASSEDRPNEKLFF
CDR3nt: TGCGCCAGCAGCGAGGACAGGCCTAATGAAAAACTGTTTTTT

abundance: .
j_gene: TRBJ2-5
d_gene: .
v_gene: TRBV27
CDR3aa: CASSLLYEGETQYF
CDR3nt: TGTGCCAGCAGTTTATTGTACGAGGGAGAGACCCAGTACTTC

abundance: .
j_gene: TRBJ2-7
d_gene: .
v_gene: TRBV15
CDR3aa: CATSRGRVALYEQYF
CDR3nt: TGTGCCACCAGCAGAGGGAGGGTAGCTCTTTACGAGCAGTACTTC

abundance: .
j_gene: TRBJ1-1
d_gene: .
v_gene: TRBV27
CDR3aa: CASSLLMRNTEAFF
CDR3nt: TGTGCCAGCAGTTTATTAATGCGGAACACTGAAGCTTTCTTT

abundance: few
j_gene: TRBJ2-2
d_gene: TRBD2
v_gene: TRBV9
CDR3aa: CASSVQARELTGELFF
CDR3nt: TGTGCCAGCAGCGTACAGGCGCGGGAGTTGACCGGGGAGCTGTTTTTT

abundance: few
j_gene: TRBJ2-1
d_gene: .
v_gene: TRBV2
CDR3aa: CASGRDYNEQFF
CDR3nt: TGTGCCAGCGGCCGGGACTACAATGAGCAGTTCTTC

abundance: .
j_gene: TRBJ2-5
d_gene: TRBD1
v_gene: TRBV5-4
CDR3aa: CASSPDRGWGETQYF
CDR3nt: TGTGCCAGCAGCCCGGACAGGGGGTGGGGGGAGACCCAGTACTTC

abundance: once
j_gene: TRBJ2-5
d_gene: .
v_gene: TRBV5-4
CDR3aa: CASSLGLQETQYF
CDR3nt: TGTGCCAGCAGCTTGGGACTTCAAGAGACCCAGTACTTC

abundance: .
j_gene: TRBJ1-1
d_gene: .
v_gene: TRBV6-5
CDR3aa: CASSTGWTEAFF
CDR3nt: TGTGCCAGCAGCACAGGGTGGACTGAAGCTTTCTTT

abundance: .
j_gene: TRBJ1-5
d_gene: TRBD1
v_gene: TRBV28
CDR3aa: CATLGQGSLGSNQPQHF
CDR3nt: TGTGCCACCCTCGGACAGGGGAGTCTGGGGAGCAATCAGCCCCAGCATTTT

abundance: .
j_gene: TRBJ2-1
d_gene: TRBD1
v_gene: TRBV7-8
CDR3aa: CASSLARQGYRNEQFF
CDR3nt: TGTGCCAGCAGCTTAGCGCGACAGGGGTATCGGAATGAGCAGTTCTTC

abundance: .
j_gene: TRBJ2-7
d_gene: TRBD1
v_gene: TRBV30
CDR3aa: CAWDSTGQLVEQYF
CDR3nt: TGTGCCTGGGATTCTACGGGACAGCTCGTCGAGCAGTACTTC

abundance: .
j_gene: TRBJ2-7
d_gene: .
v_gene: TRBV4-3
CDR3aa: CASSQDRGSPYEQYF
CDR3nt: TGCGCCAGCAGCCAAGACCGCGGGTCCCCCTACGAGCAGTACTTC

abundance: few
j_gene: TRBJ1-4
d_gene: .
v_gene: TRBV27
CDR3aa: CASSFGHNEKLFF
CDR3nt: TGTGCCAGCAGTTTTGGACATAATGAAAAACTGTTTTTT

abundance: few
j_gene: TRBJ2-2
d_gene: .
v_gene: TRBV5-6
CDR3aa: CASSLARGANTGELFF
CDR3nt: TGTGCCAGCAGCTTGGCCAGGGGTGCGAACACCGGGGAGCTGTTTTTT

abundance: .
j_gene: TRBJ1-3
d_gene: TRBD1
v_gene: TRBV5-1
CDR3aa: CASSSLTGFRNTIYF
CDR3nt: TGCGCCAGCAGCTCCTTGACAGGGTTTCGAAACACCATATATTTT

abundance: .
j_gene: TRBJ2-7
d_gene: .
v_gene: TRBV9
CDR3aa: CASSASGLRDEQYF
CDR3nt: TGTGCCAGCAGCGCCTCAGGGTTAAGGGACGAGCAGTACTTC

abundance: .
j_gene: TRBJ1-6
d_gene: .
v_gene: TRBV18
CDR3aa: CASSLRAVGGSPLHF
CDR3nt: TGTGCCAGCTCCCTCAGGGCAGTGGGGGGTTCACCCCTCCACTTT

abundance: .
j_gene: TRBJ1-1
d_gene: .
v_gene: TRBV23-1
CDR3aa: CASSLRRNLGRNTEAFF
CDR3nt: TGCGCCAGCAGTCTGAGACGGAATCTGGGGAGGAACACTGAAGCTTTCTTT

abundance: few
j_gene: TRBJ2-2
d_gene: TRBD2
v_gene: TRBV5-4
CDR3aa: CASRREGTGELFF
CDR3nt: TGTGCCAGCAGACGGGAGGGCACCGGGGAGCTGTTTTTT

abundance: .
j_gene: TRBJ2-7
d_gene: .
v_gene: TRBV29-1
CDR3aa: CSVRTDSYEQYF
CDR3nt: TGCAGCGTTAGGACAGACTCCTACGAGCAGTACTTC

abundance: .
j_gene: TRBJ2-5
d_gene: .
v_gene: TRBV2
CDR3aa: CASSEWQGQETQYF
CDR3nt: TGTGCCAGCAGTGAGTGGCAGGGACAAGAGACCCAGTACTTC

abundance: .
j_gene: TRBJ1-2
d_gene: .
v_gene: TRBV9
CDR3aa: CASSVRTVGYTF
CDR3nt: TGTGCCAGCAGCGTTCGGACAGTGGGCTACACCTTC

abundance: .
j_gene: TRBJ2-6
d_gene: .
v_gene: TRBV7-3
CDR3aa: CASSLMRVSGANVLTF
CDR3nt: TGTGCCAGCAGCTTAATGCGAGTTTCTGGGGCCAACGTCCTGACTTTC

abundance: .
j_gene: TRBJ2-2
d_gene: .
v_gene: TRBV5-1
CDR3aa: CASSKQVLNTGELFF
CDR3nt: TGCGCCAGCAGCAAACAGGTCTTAAACACCGGGGAGCTGTTTTTT

abundance: few
j_gene: TRBJ2-4
d_gene: .
v_gene: TRBV29-1
CDR3aa: CSVKRDPKNIQYF
CDR3nt: TGCAGCGTTAAGAGGGATCCCAAAAACATTCAGTACTTC

abundance: once
j_gene: TRBJ2-7
d_gene: .
v_gene: TRBV28
CDR3aa: CASSYGTYEQYF
CDR3nt: TGTGCCAGCAGTTACGGGACTTACGAGCAGTACTTC

abundance: .
j_gene: TRBJ2-3
d_gene: TRBD1
v_gene: TRBV16
CDR3aa: CASSQRQTGSPDTQYF
CDR3nt: TGTGCCAGCAGCCAAAGACAGACAGGGAGCCCAGATACGCAGTATTTT

abundance: .
j_gene: TRBJ1-1
d_gene: .
v_gene: TRBV5-1
CDR3aa: CASSSVQGSGTEAFF
CDR3nt: TGCGCCAGCAGCTCGGTCCAGGGTAGTGGCACTGAGGCTTTCTTT

abundance: .
j_gene: TRBJ2-1
d_gene: .
v_gene: TRBV7-9
CDR3aa: CASSLGSGVEQFF
CDR3nt: TGTGCCAGCAGCTTAGGGTCGGGGGTCGAGCAGTTCTTC

abundance: .
j_gene: TRBJ2-1
d_gene: TRBD2
v_gene: TRBV16
CDR3aa: CASSRGLAGLPGQFF
CDR3nt: TGTGCCAGCAGCCGTGGACTAGCGGGCCTCCCCGGGCAGTTCTTC

abundance: .
j_gene: TRBJ2-7
d_gene: TRBD1
v_gene: TRBV23-1
CDR3aa: CASSHKRTGHYSYEQYF
CDR3nt: TGCGCCAGCAGTCACAAGCGGACAGGGCATTACTCCTACGAGCAGTACTTC

abundance: .
j_gene: TRBJ1-6
d_gene: TRBD1
v_gene: TRBV11-2
CDR3aa: CASSLGDRGFPLHF
CDR3nt: TGTGCCAGCAGCTTAGGGGACAGGGGGTTCCCCCTCCACTTT